These 13 T cell receptor beta chains originate from one sample sequenced in a study of blood T cell repertoires in COVID-19. The method was immunoSEQ multiplex PCR; TCRdb's version includes in-frame clones alone and lacks a portion of them. The sample includes over 150,000 clones, approximately 80% of them seen just once. Source material: peripheral blood. These receptors originate from an older woman with COVID-19, enrolled during active disease.

The table lists this clone with a few counts. This chain joins TRBV19 and TRBJ1-1; TRBD1 is a possible D gene (6 bases). The V and J ends lost 2 bases and 7 bases respectively, with 20 bases between them. From germline, CDR1 is LNHDA and CDR2 SQIVND (reference sequence). This CDR3 spans 16 amino acids. The CDR3 nucleotides are TGTGCCAGTAGTATAATAGGCGGCAGCCAACAGGGTGAAGCTTTCTTT. It specifies CASSIIGGSQQGEAFF.

This chain links TRBV5-1 with TRBJ1-3; D is undetermined. CDR1 and CDR2 (germline): SGHRS, YFSETQ. The CDR3 has 14 amino acids. Trimming removed 3 bases at V and 4 bases at J, with 11 bases between. This CDR3 is CASSYDGAGNTIYF. The CDR3 DNA follows: TGCGCCAGCAGCTACGACGGAGCAGGAAACACCATATATTTT.

This rearrangement joins TRBV10-3 to TRBJ1-2, with D perhaps TRBD1 (5 bases). With 5 bases removed from V and 8 bases from J, the gap between germline ends came to 18 bases. The germline V gene encodes CDR1 ENHRY and CDR2 SYGVKD. The length of the CDR3 is 14 residues. As DNA, the CDR3 is TGTGCCATCAGTTGGGACCGGGGGAGGGGAGGCTACACCTTC. Translated: CAISWDRGRGGYTF.

This rearrangement joins TRBV9 to TRBJ1-2; D remains ambiguous. The V gene's germline CDR1 is SGDLS and CDR2 YYNGEE. The V end lost 0 bases, the J end lost 0 bases, and 3 bases lay between the germline ends. The CDR3 is 13 residues long. CDR3 sequence reads: CASSVGANYGYTF. The DNA of the CDR3 is TGTGCCAGCAGCGTAGGAGCTAACTATGGCTACACCTTC.

This rearrangement joins TRBV7-3 to TRBJ2-3; D gene ambiguous. Deletions cut 3 bases from V and 2 bases from J, with 9 bases between. Germline V gene lookup returns CDR1 SGHTA and CDR2 FQGTGA. The CDR3 loop spans 14 amino acids. This CDR3 reads CASSFRHPTDTQYF. The DNA for the CDR3 is TGTGCCAGCAGCTTCAGACACCCCACAGATACGCAGTATTTT.

Within the sample, this clone is medium-sized. The gene calls are TRBV19 and TRBJ1-6, with TRBD1 matching 8 bases. After removal of 5 bases from V and 1 base from J, the junction contained 7 bases not matched to a gene. This CDR3 spans 17 amino acids. CDR1 LNHDA and CDR2 SQIVND come from the germline V gene (reference sequence). DNA for the CDR3: TGTGCCAGTAGTCGATACCGACAGGGGTCCTATAATTCACCCCTCCACTTT. Translating it yields CASSRYRQGSYNSPLHF.

The V and J genes are TRBV7-8 and TRBJ1-5; the match to TRBD1 covers 9 bases. Germline assignment: CDR1 SGHVS and CDR2 FQNEAQ. Trimming removed 2 bases from V and 6 bases from J; junction bases left unmatched: 11. The CDR3 is 17 residues long. The CDR3 loop is CASSLLGTGWDGQPQHF. The CDR3, as DNA: TGTGCCAGCAGCTTATTGGGGACAGGGTGGGACGGTCAGCCCCAGCATTTT. Based on the CDR3 plus reference TRBV7-8 and TRBJ1-5, the full variable domain is GAGVSQSPRYKVAKRGQDVALRCDPISGHVSLFWYQQALGQGPEFLTYFQNEAQLDKSGLPSDRFFAERPEGSVSTLKIQRTQQEDSAVYLCASSLLGTGWDGQPQHFGDGTRLSIL.

The chain is built from TRBV29-1 and TRBJ1-1, with TRBD1 identical over 7 bases. The CDR3 sequence is 12 residues long. The germline V gene encodes CDR1 SQVTM and CDR2 ANQGSEA. J was trimmed by 9 bases and V by 4 bases; bases with no gene match: 8. DNA of the CDR3: TGCAGCGTTGCGCCGGACAGGTCTAAAGCTTTCTTT. Its protein is CSVAPDRSKAFF.

V and J are TRBV7-2 and TRBJ1-1, with D possibly being TRBD1 (5 bases). Germline CDR1 and CDR2: SGHTA and FQGNSA. The ends were cut back, 5 bases at V and 4 bases at J, with 23 bases in the middle. This CDR3 spans 17 amino acids. CDR3 sequence: CASSPLTSQAPITEAFF. CDR3 DNA: TGTGCCAGCAGCCCGCTTACCTCACAGGCCCCTATCACTGAAGCTTTCTTT.

V and J are TRBV5-6 and TRBJ1-2, with TRBD1 identical over 11 bases. The length of the CDR3 is 16 residues. CDR1 and CDR2 from the germline V gene are SGHDT and YYEEEE. Losses at the gene ends were 4 bases for V and 3 bases for J; bases not matched to a gene: 8. CDR3 residues: CASSPGQGASYYGYTF. CDR3 DNA sequence: TGTGCCAGCAGCCCTGGACAGGGGGCGAGTTACTATGGCTACACCTTC.

This rearrangement joins TRBV7-9 to TRBJ1-1, with D possibly being TRBD1 (6 bases). With 5 bases removed from V and 8 bases from J, the gap between germline ends came to 9 bases. The CDR3 is 11 amino acids. Germline V gives CDR1 SEHNR, CDR2 FQNEAQ (reference sequence). This CDR3 reads CASSPGQEAFF. The CDR3 DNA sequence: TGTGCCAGCAGCCCCGGACAGGAAGCTTTCTTT.

The chain has TRBV3-1 (or the pseudogene TRBV3-2) and TRBJ1-1, with TRBD1 as a possible D gene (5 bases). Trimming removed 4 bases from V and 9 bases from J, with 21 bases in between. This CDR3 spans 15 amino acids. Germline CDR1 LGHDT, CDR2 YNNKEL (reference sequence). The CDR3 DNA reads TGTGCCAGCAGCCCTAAACCAGGCCCGGGGGTGAAAGCTTTCTTT. This codes for CASSPKPGPGVKAFF.

This sequence joins TRBV5-8 and TRBJ2-3; TRBD1 matches 8 bases. The CDR3 contains 14 residues. Germline CDR1 SGHTS, CDR2 YDEGEE. V gave up 3 bases and J gave up 1 base; unmatched junction bases: 1. The CDR3 nucleotides read TGTGCCAGCAGCTCGGGACAGGGCACAGATACGCAGTATTTT. Translating gives CASSSGQGTDTQYF.